This paragraph reports one T cell receptor beta chain. Its target is not known. A clone one base away is much larger, so this may be a read error. Germline-derived CDR1 and CDR2 are DFQATT and SNEGSKA (reference sequence). The CDR3 extends over 11 amino acids. TCRdb re-called the multiplex PCR reads through MiXCR, storing one row per CDR3 protein. The repertoire holds approximately 90,000 distinct CDR3 sequences, with around 28% as singletons. The record originates from a study of breast tumors, draining lymph nodes, adjacent tissues. Overall study results and limits: Tumors had less TCR diversity than lymph nodes, more than nontumor tissue.

Samples came from axillary lymph nodes draining the breast cancer. Sequencing was done on a sample of axillary lymph node tissue. The J gene is TRBJ2-7, the V gene TRBV20-1; possibly TRBD2 for D (5 bases). The TCR originated in a female donor with breast cancer. Some clones in this sample may be carry-over from other donors' samples. CDR3 DNA sequence: TGCAGTGCTAGATTACTAGTAGAGCAGTCCTTC. This sequence encodes CSARLLVEQSF.